The 15 T cell receptor beta chains below come from one sample, sequenced in a study of cytomegalovirus exposure and HLA in healthy donors. The PCR had 60 Vbeta and 13 Jbeta primers. The repertoire was sequenced with immunoSEQ multiplex PCR; TCRdb's copy has only in-frame clones and lacks some. Of 100,000 to 150,000 clones in the sample, 78% were seen once. The specimen was PBMCs. Receptors originate from a woman aged 40 to 55 in good health and CMV-seronegative.

The gene calls are TRBV7-3 and TRBJ2-7; 8 bases map to TRBD1. The CDR3 loop spans 13 amino acids. Trimming at V came to 1 base and at J to 9 bases, leaving 5 bases not matched to a gene. In germline, CDR1 is SGHTA, CDR2 FQGTGA. CDR3 sequence reads: CASSLRQGSGQYF. The CDR3 nucleotides read TGTGCCAGCAGCTTAAGACAGGGGAGTGGGCAGTACTTC.

Concerning this clone: The sample contains more than one DNA sequence encoding this CDR3. The rearrangement uses TRBV6-1 and TRBJ1-2, with unresolved D. The CDR3 length is 13 residues. Germline CDR1 reads MNHNS; CDR2 reads SASEGT. V lost 3 bases, J lost 8 bases, and 13 bases lay in between. This CDR3 is CASSERLFYGYTF. CDR3 nucleotide sequence: TGTGCCAGCAGTGAGAGACTCTTCTACGGCTACACCTTC.

The CDR3 DNA reads TGCGCCAGCAGCTTGGCGGGACTAGCTACGAACACCGGGGAGCTGTTTTTT. This encodes CASSLAGLATNTGELFF. The V and J genes are TRBV5-1 and TRBJ2-2, with TRBD2 identical over 9 bases. Trimming took 0 bases from V and 0 from J; bases not matched to a gene: 3. The CDR3 consists of 17 residues. The germline V gene has CDR1 SGHRS and CDR2 YFSETQ.

Only a few counts were recorded for this clone. J is TRBJ2-1 and V is TRBV5-6; the D gene is possibly TRBD2 (6 bases). The CDR3 is made up of 14 amino acids. Between the trimmed V and J ends, which lost 6 bases and 0 bases, there was a span of 10 bases. CDR1 and CDR2 (germline): SGHDT, YYEEEE. The DNA for the CDR3 is TGTGCCAGCACTCGGGGGAGCTCCTACAATGAGCAGTTCTTC. Protein product: CASTRGSSYNEQFF.

This rearrangement joins TRBV11-1 to TRBJ2-7; 12 nucleotides match TRBD2. Germline V CDR1 and CDR2: SGHAT, FQDESV (reference sequence). Trimming removed 5 bases from V and 3 bases from J; junction bases left unmatched: 5. The CDR3 spans 15 residues. For the CDR3, the DNA is TGTGCCAGCAGCATGACTAGCGGGAGTATCTACGAGCAGTACTTC. Translating it yields CASSMTSGSIYEQYF.

The V gene is TRBV14, the J gene TRBJ1-2; 7 bases match TRBD1. CDR1 is SGHDN, CDR2 FVKESK, per germline. V was pared by 4 bases and J by 7 bases, with 12 bases of the junction left unmatched. This CDR3 region has 15 residues. CDR3 region: CASSRRGQILGGYTF. CDR3 nucleotides: TGTGCCAGCAGCCGTAGGGGACAGATCCTTGGTGGCTACACCTTC.

The chain joins TRBV6-6 to TRBJ1-5, with a tentative D call TRBD1 (5 bases). The CDR3 consists of 13 residues. The germline gives CDR1 MNHNY, CDR2 SVGAGI (reference sequence). Trimming removed 6 bases at V and 2 bases at J, with 8 bases between. This chain's CDR3 is CASSLRGNQPQHF. The CDR3 nucleotides read TGTGCCAGCAGCCTCAGGGGCAATCAGCCCCAGCATTTT.

This chain connects TRBV7-2 to TRBJ1-1, with D unresolved. Trimming removed 2 bases at V and 0 bases at J, with 10 bases between. This CDR3 has 15 residues. Looked up from germline, CDR1 is SGHTA and CDR2 is FQGNSA. CDR3 nucleotide sequence: TGTGCCAGCAGCTTAATGAGGAGCCTGAACACTGAAGCTTTCTTT. It translates to CASSLMRSLNTEAFF.

V is TRBV2 and J is TRBJ2-1; TRBD2 agrees at 11 bases. There are 18 residues in the CDR3. The J segment lost 4 bases and the V segment lost 10 bases, leaving 18 bases of the junction unmatched. Germline loops: CDR1 SNHLY, CDR2 FYNNEI. The CDR3 is CATPGLAGDIGNYNEQFF. The CDR3 nucleotides read TGTGCCACACCCGGACTAGCGGGTGATATTGGCAATTACAATGAGCAGTTCTTC.

V and J are TRBV30 and TRBJ1-2, with a weak D call TRBD1 (6 bases). The germline V gene has CDR1 GTSNPN and CDR2 SVGIG (reference sequence). V dropped 2 bases and J dropped 6 bases, with 19 bases sitting between them. This CDR3 contains 15 residues. The CDR3 loop is CAWSPGGPVYNGYTF. CDR3 coding DNA: TGTGCCTGGAGTCCTGGGGGCCCAGTCTATAATGGCTACACCTTC.

The chain links TRBV30 to TRBJ1-5; the D gene is possibly TRBD1 (5 bases). Trimming removed 2 bases at V and 3 bases at J, with 11 bases between. This CDR3 spans 14 amino acids. Germline CDR1 is GTSNPN and CDR2 is SVGIG (reference sequence). The CDR3 nucleotides are TGTGCCTGGAGTTATTGGGGGGACAATCAGCCCCAGCATTTT. Translation gives CAWSYWGDNQPQHF.

The gene calls are TRBV11-3 and TRBJ2-2; D is uncertain. The CDR3 covers 14 residues. V was cut by 1 base and J by 5 bases, with 8 bases left in between. CDR1 is SGHNT and CDR2 is YENEEA in the germline V gene. The CDR3 loop reads CASSLGATTGELFF. The CDR3 DNA follows: TGTGCCAGCAGCTTAGGGGCCACAACCGGGGAGCTGTTTTTT.

CDR3 in amino acids: CASSPRMVQGTEAFF. Here the CDR3 DNA reads TGTGCCAGCTCACCGAGGATGGTACAGGGGACTGAAGCTTTCTTT. The gene calls are TRBV18 and TRBJ1-1; 7 nucleotides agree with TRBD1. CDR3 length: 15 amino acids. Germline CDR1 reads KGHSH; CDR2 reads LQKENI. V trimming: 3 bases; J trimming: 5 bases; junction bases outside the gene matches: 9.

CDR3 loop: CASSVDRASYEQYF. CDR3 in DNA: TGTGCCAGCAGCGTAGACAGGGCCTCCTACGAGCAGTACTTC. The V call is TRBV9, the J call TRBJ2-7, with a possible D match to TRBD1 (6 bases). The V end was cut by 0 bases, the J end by 0 bases, with 7 bases between. Per the germline V gene, CDR1 is SGDLS and CDR2 is YYNGEE. CDR3 length: 14 residues.

This clone was detected only once. V and J are TRBV2 and TRBJ2-3, with TRBD2 matching 7 bases. This CDR3 comprises 14 residues. Germline lookup yields CDR1 SNHLY and CDR2 FYNNEI. V trimming: 5 bases; J trimming: 6 bases; junction bases outside the gene matches: 8. The CDR3 DNA follows: TGTGCCAGCAGTCAAACAACTAGCGCGGATACGCAGTATTTT. This gives the protein CASSQTTSADTQYF.